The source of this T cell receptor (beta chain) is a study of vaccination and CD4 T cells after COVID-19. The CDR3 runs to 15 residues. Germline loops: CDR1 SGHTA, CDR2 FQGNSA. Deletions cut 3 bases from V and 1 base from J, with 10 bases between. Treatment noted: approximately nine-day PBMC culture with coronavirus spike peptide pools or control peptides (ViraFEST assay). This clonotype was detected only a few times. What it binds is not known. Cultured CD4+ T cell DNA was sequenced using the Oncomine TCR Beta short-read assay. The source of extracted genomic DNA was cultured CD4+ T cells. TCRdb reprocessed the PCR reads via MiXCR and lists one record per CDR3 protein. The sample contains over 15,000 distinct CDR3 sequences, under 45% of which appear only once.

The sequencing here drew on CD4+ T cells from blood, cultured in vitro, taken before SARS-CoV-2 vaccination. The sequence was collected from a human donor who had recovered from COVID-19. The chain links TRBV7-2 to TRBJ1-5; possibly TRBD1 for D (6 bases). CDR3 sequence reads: CASSFQRGSNQPQHF. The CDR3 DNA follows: TGTGCCAGCAGCTTCCAAAGGGGGAGCAATCAGCCCCAGCATTTT.